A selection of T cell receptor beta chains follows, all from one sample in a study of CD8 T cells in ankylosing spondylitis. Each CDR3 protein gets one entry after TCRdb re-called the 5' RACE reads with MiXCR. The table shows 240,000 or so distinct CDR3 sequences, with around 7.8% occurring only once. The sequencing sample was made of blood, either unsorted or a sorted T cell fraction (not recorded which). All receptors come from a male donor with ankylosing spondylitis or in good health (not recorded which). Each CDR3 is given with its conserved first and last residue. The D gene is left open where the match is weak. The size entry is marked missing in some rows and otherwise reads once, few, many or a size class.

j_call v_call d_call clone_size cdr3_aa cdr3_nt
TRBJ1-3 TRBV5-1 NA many CASSLSYGSSGNTIYF TGCGCCAGCAGCTTGAGTTACGGCAGCTCTGGAAACACCATATATTTT
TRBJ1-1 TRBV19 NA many CASSWVAGLNTEAFF TGTGCCAGTAGTTGGGTCGCGGGGCTGAACACTGAAGCTTTCTTT
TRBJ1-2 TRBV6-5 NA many CASRPGRNYGYTF TGTGCCAGCAGACCGGGCCGCAACTATGGCTACACCTTC
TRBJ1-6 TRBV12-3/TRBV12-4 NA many CASSPSNSPLHF TGTGCCAGCAGTCCGTCGAATTCACCCCTCCACTTT
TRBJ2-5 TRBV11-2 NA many CASSLWRETQYF TGTGCCAGCAGCTTATGGAGGGAGACCCAGTACTTC
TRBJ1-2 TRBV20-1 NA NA CSATDYGYTF TGCAGTGCTACGGACTATGGCTACACCTTC
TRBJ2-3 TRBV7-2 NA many CASSLWGLSTDTQYF TGTGCCAGCAGCTTATGGGGGCTCAGCACAGATACGCAGTATTTT
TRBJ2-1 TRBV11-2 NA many CASSLGLVGGLNPNEQFF TGTGCCAGCAGCTTAGGTTTGGTTGGAGGTCTGAATCCCAATGAGCAGTTCTTC
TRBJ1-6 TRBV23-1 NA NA CASRLYNSPLHF TGCGCCAGCAGACTGTATAATTCACCCCTCCACTTT
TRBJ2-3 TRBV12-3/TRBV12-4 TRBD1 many CASSFRTGDTDTQYF TGTGCCAGCAGTTTTCGCACAGGGGACACAGATACGCAGTATTTT
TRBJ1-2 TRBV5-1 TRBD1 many CASSLITGASGYGYTF TGCGCCAGCAGCTTGATTACAGGGGCGTCTGGCTATGGCTACACCTTC
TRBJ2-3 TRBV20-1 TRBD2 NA CSAPTSGGAGDTQYF TGCAGTGCTCCCACTAGCGGGGGGGCGGGAGATACGCAGTATTTT
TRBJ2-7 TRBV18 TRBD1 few CASSPYARQGTLHSYEQYF TGTGCCAGCTCACCTTATGCGAGACAGGGCACGCTCCACTCCTACGAGCAGTACTTC
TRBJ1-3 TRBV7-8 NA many CASSEGLPNENTIYF TGTGCCAGCAGCGAGGGACTGCCCAATGAAAACACCATATATTTT
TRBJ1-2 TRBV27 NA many CASRLKDGNYGYTF TGTGCCAGCAGACTGAAGGACGGTAACTATGGCTACACCTTC
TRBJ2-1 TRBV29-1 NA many CSVDTYNEQFF TGCAGCGTTGATACCTACAATGAGCAGTTCTTC
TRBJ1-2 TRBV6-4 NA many CASSDSSQGYGYTF TGTGCCAGCAGTGACTCATCGCAGGGGTATGGCTACACCTTC
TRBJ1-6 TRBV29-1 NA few CSVGQEGSPLHF TGCAGCGTTGGTCAGGAGGGATCACCCCTCCACTTT
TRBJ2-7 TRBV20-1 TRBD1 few CSAMGQGAPSYEQYF TGCAGTGCGATGGGACAGGGGGCCCCCTCCTACGAGCAGTACTTC
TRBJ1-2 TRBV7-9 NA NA CASSLGGARNYTF TGTGCCAGCAGCTTAGGGGGAGCCCGGAACTACACCTTC
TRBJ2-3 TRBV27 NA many CASMLRGADTQYF TGTGCCAGCATGCTCCGAGGCGCAGATACGCAGTATTTT
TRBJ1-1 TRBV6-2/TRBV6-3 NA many CASSSRVNTEAFF TGTGCCAGCAGTTCCCGGGTGAACACTGAAGCTTTCTTT
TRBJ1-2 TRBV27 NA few CASSPESLNPHGYTF TGTGCCAGCAGCCCCGAATCCCTAAACCCCCATGGCTACACCTTC
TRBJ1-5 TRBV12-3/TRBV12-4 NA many CASSFRGTDQPQHF TGTGCCAGCAGTTTCAGGGGCACGGATCAGCCCCAGCATTTT
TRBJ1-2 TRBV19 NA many CASSEQLYGYTF TGTGCCAGTAGTGAGCAACTCTATGGCTACACCTTC
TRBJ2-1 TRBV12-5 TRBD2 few CASGRGTSGNNEQFF TGTGCTAGTGGCCGGGGGACTAGCGGAAACAATGAGCAGTTCTTC
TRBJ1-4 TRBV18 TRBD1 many CASSRDRGEKLFF TGTGCCAGCTCACGGGACAGGGGCGAAAAACTGTTTTTT
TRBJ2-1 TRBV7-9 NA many CASSLGHADEQFF TGTGCCAGCAGCTTAGGGCACGCGGATGAGCAGTTCTTC
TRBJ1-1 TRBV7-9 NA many CASSPPGRGPMNTEAFF TGTGCCAGCAGTCCCCCTGGGAGGGGACCTATGAACACTGAAGCTTTCTTT
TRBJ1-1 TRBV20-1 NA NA CSARAYTVKNTEAFF TGCAGTGCTAGAGCTTATACGGTGAAGAACACTGAAGCTTTCTTT
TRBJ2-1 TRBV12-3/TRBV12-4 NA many CASSQGGYNEQFF TGTGCCAGCAGTCAGGGGGGGTACAATGAGCAGTTCTTC
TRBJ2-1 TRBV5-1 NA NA CASSLSRDEQFF TGCGCCAGCAGCTTATCCCGGGATGAGCAGTTCTTC
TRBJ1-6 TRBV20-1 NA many CSARDWERDNSPLHF TGCAGTGCTAGAGATTGGGAACGGGATAATTCACCCCTCCACTTT
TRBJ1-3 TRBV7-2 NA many CASSSRWVLGEGNTIYF TGTGCCAGCAGCTCCCGTTGGGTTCTCGGGGAGGGAAACACCATATATTTT
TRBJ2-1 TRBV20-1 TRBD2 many CSARDFGTSGYNEQFF TGCAGTGCTAGAGATTTCGGGACTAGCGGCTACAATGAGCAGTTCTTC
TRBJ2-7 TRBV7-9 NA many CASTLGSSYEQYF TGTGCCAGCACCCTAGGTAGCTCCTACGAGCAGTACTTC
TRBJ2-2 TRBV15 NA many CATSGSTGNTGELFF TGTGCCACCAGCGGAAGTACAGGGAACACCGGGGAGCTGTTTTTT
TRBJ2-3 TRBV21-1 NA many CASRGSDTQYF TGTGCCAGCAGGGGGTCAGATACGCAGTATTTT
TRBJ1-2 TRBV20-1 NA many CSARGSYREGYGYTF TGCAGTGCTAGAGGATCGTACAGGGAAGGCTATGGCTACACCTTC
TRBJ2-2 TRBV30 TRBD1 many CAWSGGQGSGELFF TGTGCCTGGAGTGGAGGACAGGGATCCGGGGAGCTGTTTTTT
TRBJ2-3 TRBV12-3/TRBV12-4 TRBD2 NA CASSFLLAGGLGTDTQYF TGTGCCAGCAGTTTCCTCCTAGCGGGGGGGCTCGGCACAGATACGCAGTATTTT
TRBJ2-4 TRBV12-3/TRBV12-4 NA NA CASSLAHADIQYF TGTGCCAGCAGTTTGGCACACGCGGACATTCAGTACTTC
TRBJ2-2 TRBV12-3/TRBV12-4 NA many CASSGVGELFF TGTGCCAGCAGCGGGGTCGGGGAGCTGTTTTTT
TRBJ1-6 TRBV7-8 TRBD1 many CASSSGQYNSPLHF TGTGCCAGCAGCTCGGGACAGTATAATTCACCCCTCCACTTT
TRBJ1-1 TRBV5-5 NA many CASSLILQANTEAFF TGTGCCAGCAGCTTGATCTTGCAGGCGAACACTGAAGCTTTCTTT
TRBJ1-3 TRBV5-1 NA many CASSMDLNSGNTIYF TGCGCCAGCAGCATGGACCTAAACTCTGGAAACACCATATATTTT
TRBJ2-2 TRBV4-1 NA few CASSQEASRTGELFF TGCGCCAGCAGCCAAGAGGCGTCTCGAACCGGGGAGCTGTTTTTT
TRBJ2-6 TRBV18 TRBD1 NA CASSQVQGTSGANVLTF TGTGCCAGCTCACAAGTACAGGGGACCTCTGGGGCCAACGTCCTGACTTTC
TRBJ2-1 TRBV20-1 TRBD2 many CSASAGGSYNEQFF TGCAGTGCTAGTGCGGGGGGCTCCTACAATGAGCAGTTCTTC
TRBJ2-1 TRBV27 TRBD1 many CASRVTGTGYYNEQFF TGTGCCAGCAGGGTGACCGGGACAGGGTACTACAATGAGCAGTTCTTC
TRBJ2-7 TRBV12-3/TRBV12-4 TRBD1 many CASSFGTASYEQYF TGTGCCAGCAGTTTTGGGACAGCGTCCTACGAGCAGTACTTC